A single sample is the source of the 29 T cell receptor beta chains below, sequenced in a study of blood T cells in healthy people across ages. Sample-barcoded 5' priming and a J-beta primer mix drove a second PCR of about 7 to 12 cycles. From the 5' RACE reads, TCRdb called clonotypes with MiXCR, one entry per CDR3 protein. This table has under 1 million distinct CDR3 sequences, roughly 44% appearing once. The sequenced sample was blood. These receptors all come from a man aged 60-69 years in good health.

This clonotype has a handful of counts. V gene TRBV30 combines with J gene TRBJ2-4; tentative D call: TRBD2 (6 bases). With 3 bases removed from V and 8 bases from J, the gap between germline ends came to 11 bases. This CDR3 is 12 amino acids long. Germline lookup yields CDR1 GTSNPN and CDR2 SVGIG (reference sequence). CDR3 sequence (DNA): TGTGCCTGGAGCCCTGGGACTTACATTCAGTACTTC. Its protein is CAWSPGTYIQYF.

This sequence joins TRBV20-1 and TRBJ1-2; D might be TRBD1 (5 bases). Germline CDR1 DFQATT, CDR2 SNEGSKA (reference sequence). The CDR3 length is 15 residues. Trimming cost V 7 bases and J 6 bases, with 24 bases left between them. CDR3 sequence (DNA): TGCAGTGTAAGAGAGGGCAGGGTGCGATCGGATGGCTACACCTTC. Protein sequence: CSVREGRVRSDGYTF.

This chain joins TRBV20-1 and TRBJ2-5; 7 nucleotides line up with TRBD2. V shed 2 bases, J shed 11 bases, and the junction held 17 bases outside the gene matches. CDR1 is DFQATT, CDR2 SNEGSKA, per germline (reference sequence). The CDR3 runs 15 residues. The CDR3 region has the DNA TGCAGTGCTAGACAGGGTCGGGGGGTTGGTTATGAGCAGTACTTC. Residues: CSARQGRGVGYEQYF.

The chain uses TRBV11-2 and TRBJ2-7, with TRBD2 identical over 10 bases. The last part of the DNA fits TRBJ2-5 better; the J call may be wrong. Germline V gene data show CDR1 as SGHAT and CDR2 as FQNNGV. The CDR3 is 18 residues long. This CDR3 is CASSLAPASGSYLRTQYF. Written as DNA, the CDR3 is TGTGCCAGCAGCTTAGCCCCCGCTAGCGGGAGCTATCTCCGGACCCAGTACTTC.

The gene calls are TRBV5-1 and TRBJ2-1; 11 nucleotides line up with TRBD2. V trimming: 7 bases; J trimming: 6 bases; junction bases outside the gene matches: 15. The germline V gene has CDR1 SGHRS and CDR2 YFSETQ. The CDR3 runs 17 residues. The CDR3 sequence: CASYDRQTSGGSNEQFF. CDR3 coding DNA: TGCGCCAGCTATGACCGGCAAACTAGCGGGGGCTCCAATGAGCAGTTCTTC. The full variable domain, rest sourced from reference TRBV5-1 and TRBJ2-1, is KAGVTQTPRYLIKTRGQQVTLSCSPISGHRSVSWYQQTPGQGLQFLFEYFSETQRNKGNFPGRFSGRQFSNSRSEMNVSTLELGDSALYLCASYDRQTSGGSNEQFFGPGTRLTVL.

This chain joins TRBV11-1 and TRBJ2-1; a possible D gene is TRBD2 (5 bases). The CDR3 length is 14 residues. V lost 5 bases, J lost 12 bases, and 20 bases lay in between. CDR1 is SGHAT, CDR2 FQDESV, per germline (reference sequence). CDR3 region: CASSHDRHISGQFF. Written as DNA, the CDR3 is TGTGCCAGCAGCCATGATCGCCACATAAGCGGGCAGTTCTTC.

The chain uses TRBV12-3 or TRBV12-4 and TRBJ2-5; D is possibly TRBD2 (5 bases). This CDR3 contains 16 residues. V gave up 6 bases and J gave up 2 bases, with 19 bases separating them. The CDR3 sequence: CASSAPGKRDQETQYF. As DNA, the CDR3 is TGTGCCAGCAGCGCACCCGGGAAGAGAGATCAAGAGACCCAGTACTTC.

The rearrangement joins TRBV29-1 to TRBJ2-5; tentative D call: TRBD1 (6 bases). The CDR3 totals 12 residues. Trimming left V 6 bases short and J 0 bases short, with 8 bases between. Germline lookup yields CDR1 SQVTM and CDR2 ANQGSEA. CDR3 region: CSVGDNQETQYF. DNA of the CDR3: TGCAGCGTGGGGGACAACCAAGAGACCCAGTACTTC.

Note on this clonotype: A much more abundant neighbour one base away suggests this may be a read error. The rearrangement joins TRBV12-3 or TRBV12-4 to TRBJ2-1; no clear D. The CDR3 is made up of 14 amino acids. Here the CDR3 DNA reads TGTGCCAGCAGCCCGGTTAGGTCCTACGATGAGCAGTTCTTC. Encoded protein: CASSPVRSYDEQFF.

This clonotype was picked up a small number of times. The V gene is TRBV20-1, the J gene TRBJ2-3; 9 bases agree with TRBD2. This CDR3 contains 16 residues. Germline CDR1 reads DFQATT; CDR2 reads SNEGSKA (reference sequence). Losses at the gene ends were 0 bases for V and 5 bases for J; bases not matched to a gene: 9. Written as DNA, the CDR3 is TGCAGTGCTAGAGAGTTAGCGGGGGCTCGAGAAGATACGCAGTATTTT. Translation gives CSARELAGAREDTQYF.

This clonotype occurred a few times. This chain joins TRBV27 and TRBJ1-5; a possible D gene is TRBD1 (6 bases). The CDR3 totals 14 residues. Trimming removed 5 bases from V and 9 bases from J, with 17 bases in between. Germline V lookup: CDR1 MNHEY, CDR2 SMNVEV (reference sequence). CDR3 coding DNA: TGTGCCAGCAGTAATAGGGGGTCCCAGGGGCCCCAGCATTTT. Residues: CASSNRGSQGPQHF.

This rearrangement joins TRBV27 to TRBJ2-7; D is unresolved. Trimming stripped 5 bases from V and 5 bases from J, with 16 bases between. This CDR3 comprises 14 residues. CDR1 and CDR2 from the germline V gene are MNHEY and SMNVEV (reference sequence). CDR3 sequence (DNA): TGTGCCAGCAGTGTGGGCCGTTTCCCCCACGAGCAGTACTTC. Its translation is CASSVGRFPHEQYF.

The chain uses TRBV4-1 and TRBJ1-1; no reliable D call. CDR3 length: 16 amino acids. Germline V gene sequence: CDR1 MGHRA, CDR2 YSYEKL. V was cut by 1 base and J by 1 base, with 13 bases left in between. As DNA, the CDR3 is TGCGCCAGCAGCCAAGGTTCGAGACGGGGGAACACTGAAGCTTTCTTT. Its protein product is CASSQGSRRGNTEAFF.

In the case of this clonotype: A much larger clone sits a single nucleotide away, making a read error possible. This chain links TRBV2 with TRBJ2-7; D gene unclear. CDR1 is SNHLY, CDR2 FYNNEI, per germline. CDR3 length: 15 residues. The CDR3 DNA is TGTGCCAGCAGTGGCGCCCCTGATGCTACCTACAAGCAGTACTTC. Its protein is CASSGAPDATYKQYF.

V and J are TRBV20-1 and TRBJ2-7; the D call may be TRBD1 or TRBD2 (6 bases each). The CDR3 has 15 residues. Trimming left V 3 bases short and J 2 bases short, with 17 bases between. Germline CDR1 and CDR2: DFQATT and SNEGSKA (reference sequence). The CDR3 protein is CSASGYRGQPYEQYF. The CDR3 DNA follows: TGCAGTGCTAGTGGATATCGGGGGCAACCCTACGAGCAGTACTTC.

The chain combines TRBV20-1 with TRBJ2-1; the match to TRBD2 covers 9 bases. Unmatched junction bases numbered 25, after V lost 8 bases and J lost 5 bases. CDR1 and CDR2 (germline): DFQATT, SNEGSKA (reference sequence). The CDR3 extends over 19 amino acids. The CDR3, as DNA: TGCAGTCCAGCTAGAGGTTTTCGGGATGGGGGACTAGCTAACAATGAGCAGTTCTTC. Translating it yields CSPARGFRDGGLANNEQFF.

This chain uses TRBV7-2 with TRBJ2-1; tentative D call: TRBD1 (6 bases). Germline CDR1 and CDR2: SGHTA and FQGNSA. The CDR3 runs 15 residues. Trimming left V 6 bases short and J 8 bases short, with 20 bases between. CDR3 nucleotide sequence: TGTGCCAGCAGAATAACTAGGGGGTTATACGATGAGCAGTTCTTC. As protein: CASRITRGLYDEQFF.

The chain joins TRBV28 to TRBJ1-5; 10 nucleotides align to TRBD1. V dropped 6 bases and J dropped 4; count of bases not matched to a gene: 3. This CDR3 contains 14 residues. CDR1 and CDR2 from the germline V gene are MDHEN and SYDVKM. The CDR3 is CASRGTGENQPQHF. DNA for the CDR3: TGTGCCAGCAGGGGGACAGGGGAGAATCAGCCCCAGCATTTT. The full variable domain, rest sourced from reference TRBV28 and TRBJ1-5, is DVKVTQSSRYLVKRTGEKVFLECVQDMDHENMFWYRQDPGLGLRLIYFSYDVKMKEKGDIPEGYSVSREKKERFSLILESASTNQTSMYLCASRGTGENQPQHFGDGTRLSIL.

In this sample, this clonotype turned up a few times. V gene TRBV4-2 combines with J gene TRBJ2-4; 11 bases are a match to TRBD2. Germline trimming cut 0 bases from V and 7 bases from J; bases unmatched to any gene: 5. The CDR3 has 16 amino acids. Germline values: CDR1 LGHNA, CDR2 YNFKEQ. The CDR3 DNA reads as TGTGCCAGCAGCCAAGAGTCTAGCGGGGGGTCGAACATTCAGTACTTC. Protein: CASSQESSGGSNIQYF.

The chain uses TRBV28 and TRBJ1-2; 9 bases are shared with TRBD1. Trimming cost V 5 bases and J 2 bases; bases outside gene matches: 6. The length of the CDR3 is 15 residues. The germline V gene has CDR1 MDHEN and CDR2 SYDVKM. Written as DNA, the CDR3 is TGTGCCAGCAGTCGCGGACAGGGGCGGAACTATGGCTACACCTTC. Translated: CASSRGQGRNYGYTF.

The CDR3: CASTLTSYRGKENTEAFF. The DNA for the CDR3 is TGTGCCAGCACCTTAACCTCATACAGGGGTAAGGAGAACACTGAAGCTTTCTTT. This sequence joins TRBV12-3 or TRBV12-4 and TRBJ1-1; 7 bases fit TRBD1. The CDR3 spans 18 residues. J was trimmed by 1 base and V by 7 bases; bases with no gene match: 18.

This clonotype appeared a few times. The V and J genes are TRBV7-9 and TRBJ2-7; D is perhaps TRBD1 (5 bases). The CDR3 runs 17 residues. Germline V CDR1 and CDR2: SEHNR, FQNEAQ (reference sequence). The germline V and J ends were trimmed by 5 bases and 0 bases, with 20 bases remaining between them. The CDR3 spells CASSPGPSRALSYEQYF. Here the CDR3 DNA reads TGTGCCAGCAGCCCAGGACCCTCCAGGGCGCTCTCCTACGAGCAGTACTTC. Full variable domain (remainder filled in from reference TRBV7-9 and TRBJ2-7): DTGVSQNPRHKITKRGQNVTFRCDPISEHNRLYWYRQTLGQGPEFLTYFQNEAQLEKSRLLSDRFSAERPKGSFSTLEIQRTEQGDSAMYLCASSPGPSRALSYEQYFGPGTRLTVT.

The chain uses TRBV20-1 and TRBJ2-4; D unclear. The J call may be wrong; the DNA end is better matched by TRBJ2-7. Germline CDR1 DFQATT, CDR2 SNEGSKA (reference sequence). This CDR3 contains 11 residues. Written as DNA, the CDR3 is TGCAGTGTAATGGGTATCGACGAGCAGTACTTC. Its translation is CSVMGIDEQYF.

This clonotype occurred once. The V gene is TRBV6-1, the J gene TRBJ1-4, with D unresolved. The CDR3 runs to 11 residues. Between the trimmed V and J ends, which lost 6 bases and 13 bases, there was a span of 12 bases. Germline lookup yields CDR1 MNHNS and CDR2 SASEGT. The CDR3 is CASRVGSILFF. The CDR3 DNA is TGTGCCAGCAGGGTAGGATCGATACTGTTTTTT.

DNA of the CDR3: TGTGCCAACTCGGGGCTCCTGAACACCGGGGAGCTGTTTTTT. It translates to CANSGLLNTGELFF. The V gene is TRBV7-2, the J gene TRBJ2-2; D might be TRBD1 or TRBD2, each matching 5 bases. The germline CDR1 and CDR2 sequences are SGHTA and FQGNSA. Trimming took off 10 bases at V and 1 base at J, with 13 bases between the two ends. This CDR3 is built from 14 residues.

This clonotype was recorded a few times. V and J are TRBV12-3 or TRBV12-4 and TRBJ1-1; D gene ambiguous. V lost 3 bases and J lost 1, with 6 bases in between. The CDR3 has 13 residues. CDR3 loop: CASSFGQNTEAFF. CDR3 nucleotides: TGTGCCAGCAGTTTCGGGCAGAACACTGAAGCTTTCTTT.

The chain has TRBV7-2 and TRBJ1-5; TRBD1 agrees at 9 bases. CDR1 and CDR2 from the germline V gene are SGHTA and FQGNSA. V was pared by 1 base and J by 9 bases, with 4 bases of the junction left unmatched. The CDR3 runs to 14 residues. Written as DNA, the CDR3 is TGTGCCAGCAGCTTAGGGACAGGGGAGCGGCCCCAGCATTTT. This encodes CASSLGTGERPQHF. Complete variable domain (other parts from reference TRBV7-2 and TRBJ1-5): GAGVSQSPSNKVTEKGKDVELRCDPISGHTALYWYRQSLGQGLEFLIYFQGNSAPDKSGLPSDRFSAERTGGSVSTLTIQRTQQEDSAVYLCASSLGTGERPQHFGDGTRLSIL.

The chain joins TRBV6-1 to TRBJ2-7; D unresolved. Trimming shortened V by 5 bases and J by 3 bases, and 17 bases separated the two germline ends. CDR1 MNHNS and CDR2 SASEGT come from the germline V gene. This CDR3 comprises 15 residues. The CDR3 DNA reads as TGTGCCAGCAGTCCCCAGACAACCCTTGGCTACGAGCAGTACTTC. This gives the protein CASSPQTTLGYEQYF.

The CDR3 bases are TGTGCCAGCTCACCCACGACAGGGGAGGGCGAGCAGTACTTC. Its translation is CASSPTTGEGEQYF. The V call is TRBV18, the J call TRBJ2-4, with a tentative D call TRBD1 (8 bases). With the DNA end fitting TRBJ2-7 better, the J assignment may be wrong. The CDR3 spans 14 residues. Germline CDR1 KGHSH, CDR2 LQKENI.